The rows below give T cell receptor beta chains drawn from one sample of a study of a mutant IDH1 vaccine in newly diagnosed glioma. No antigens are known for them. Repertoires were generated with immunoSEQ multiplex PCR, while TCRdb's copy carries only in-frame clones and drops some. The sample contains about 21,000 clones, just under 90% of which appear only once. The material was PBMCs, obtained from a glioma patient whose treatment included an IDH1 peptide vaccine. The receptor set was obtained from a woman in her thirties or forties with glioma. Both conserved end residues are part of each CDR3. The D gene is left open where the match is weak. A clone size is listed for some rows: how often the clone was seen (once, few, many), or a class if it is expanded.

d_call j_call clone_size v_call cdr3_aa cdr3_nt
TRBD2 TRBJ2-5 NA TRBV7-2 CASSPFLAGGGETQYF TGTGCCAGCAGCCCTTTTCTAGCGGGGGGGGGAGAGACCCAGTACTTC
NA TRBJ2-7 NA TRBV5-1 CASSPLTAYEQYF TGCGCCAGCAGCCCGTTGACAGCCTACGAGCAGTACTTC
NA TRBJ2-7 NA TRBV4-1 CASSPSYAGAITYEQYF TGCGCCAGCAGCCCTAGCTATGCAGGGGCTATAACCTACGAGCAGTACTTC
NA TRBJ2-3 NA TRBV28 CASSETLSTDTQYF TGTGCCAGCAGTGAAACCCTTAGCACAGATACGCAGTATTTT
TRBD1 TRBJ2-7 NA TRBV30 CAWSNPGQFDEQYF TGTGCCTGGAGTAACCCGGGACAGTTCGACGAGCAGTACTTC
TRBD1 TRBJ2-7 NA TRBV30 CAWSVKDRGVSYEQYF TGTGCCTGGAGTGTGAAGGACAGGGGTGTCTCCTACGAGCAGTACTTC
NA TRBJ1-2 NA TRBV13 CASSAIGSNYGYTF TGTGCCAGCAGCGCCATTGGCAGTAACTATGGCTACACCTTC
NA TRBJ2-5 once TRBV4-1 CASSQGAGLQETQYF TGCGCCAGCAGCCAGGGAGCAGGGCTCCAAGAGACCCAGTACTTC
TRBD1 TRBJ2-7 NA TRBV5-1 CASSTKQGSYEQYF TGCGCCAGCAGCACTAAACAGGGGTCCTACGAGCAGTACTTC
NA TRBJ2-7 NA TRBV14 CASSHREQYF TGTGCCAGCAGCCATAGGGAGCAGTACTTC
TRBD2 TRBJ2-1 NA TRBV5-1 CASSLTGTSGSFEQFF TGCGCCAGCAGCTTAACCGGGACTAGCGGGAGTTTTGAGCAGTTCTTC
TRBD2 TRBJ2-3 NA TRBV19 CASSNPGRAGGLTDTQYF TGTGCCAGTAGTAATCCGGGGAGAGCGGGGGGGCTAACAGATACGCAGTATTTT
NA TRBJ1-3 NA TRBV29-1 CSVEHSGNTIYF TGCAGCGTTGAACACTCTGGAAACACCATATATTTT
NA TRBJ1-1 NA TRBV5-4 CASSLRGSGTEAFF TGTGCCAGCAGCTTGAGAGGGTCGGGCACTGAAGCTTTCTTT
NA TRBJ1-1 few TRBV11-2 CASSLGPHNGAFF TGTGCCAGCAGCTTAGGGCCCCATAATGGAGCTTTCTTT
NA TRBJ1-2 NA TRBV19 CASSMRQNYGYTF TGTGCCAGTAGTATGAGACAGAACTATGGCTACACCTTC
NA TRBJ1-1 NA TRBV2 CASSVGLNTEAFF TGTGCCAGCAGTGTCGGGCTGAACACTGAAGCTTTCTTT
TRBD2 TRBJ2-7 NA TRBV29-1 CSVVAGPGYEQYF TGCAGCGTGGTAGCGGGGCCGGGGTACGAGCAGTACTTC
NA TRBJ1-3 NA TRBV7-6 CASSLASQNPGNTIYF TGTGCCAGCAGCTTAGCGTCACAAAACCCCGGAAACACCATATATTTT
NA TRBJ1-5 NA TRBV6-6 CASSYSGARSNQPQHF TGTGCCAGCAGTTACTCGGGGGCGCGGAGCAATCAGCCCCAGCATTTT
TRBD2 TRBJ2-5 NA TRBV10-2 CASSGSGGRQTQYF TGCGCCAGCAGTGGGAGCGGGGGAAGACAGACCCAGTACTTC
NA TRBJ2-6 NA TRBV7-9 CASSVLRGNVLTF TGTGCCAGCAGCGTTCTCCGGGGCAACGTCCTGACTTTC
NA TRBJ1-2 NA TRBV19 CASTPGGANYGYTF TGTGCCAGTACTCCGGGGGGAGCTAACTATGGCTACACCTTC
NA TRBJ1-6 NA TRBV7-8 CASSLAQPSPLHF TGTGCCAGCAGCTTAGCGCAGCCATCTCCCCTCCACTTT
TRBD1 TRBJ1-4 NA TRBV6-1 CASSDKGQGYEKLFF TGTGCCAGCAGTGATAAGGGACAGGGATATGAAAAACTGTTTTTT
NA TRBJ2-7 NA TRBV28 CASSLLGGAVYEQYF TGTGCCAGCAGTTTGTTGGGGGGTGCGGTCTACGAGCAGTACTTC
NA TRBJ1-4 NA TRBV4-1 CASSQVPTQNEKLFF TGCGCCAGCAGCCAAGTCCCGACTCAAAATGAAAAACTGTTTTTT
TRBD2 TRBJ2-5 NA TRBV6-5 CASSTGLAIMGTQYF TGTGCCAGCAGTACGGGACTAGCCATCATGGGGACCCAGTACTTC
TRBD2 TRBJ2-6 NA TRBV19 CASSNSGGALGANVLTF TGTGCCAGTAGTAATAGCGGGGGGGCATTAGGGGCCAACGTCCTGACTTTC
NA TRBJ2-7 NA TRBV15 CATSLRSGFHEQYF TGTGCCACCAGCCTTCGTTCCGGGTTCCACGAGCAGTACTTC
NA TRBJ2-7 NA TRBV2 CASSAPGPLGGQYF TGTGCCAGCAGCGCTCCCGGACCCTTGGGGGGGCAGTACTTC
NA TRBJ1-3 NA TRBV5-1 CASSLTGGNTIYF TGCGCCAGCAGCTTGACAGGGGGAAACACCATATATTTT
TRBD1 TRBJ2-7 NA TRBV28 CASSDIGTGSYEQYF TGTGCCAGCAGTGACATCGGGACAGGTTCCTACGAGCAGTACTTC
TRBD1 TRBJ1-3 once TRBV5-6 CASSLLQGATNTIYF TGTGCCAGCAGCTTGTTACAGGGGGCTACGAACACCATATATTTT
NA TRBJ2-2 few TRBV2 CASEVEASARTGELFF TGTGCCAGCGAAGTTGAGGCTAGCGCGAGGACCGGGGAGCTGTTTTTT
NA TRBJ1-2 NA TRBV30 CATLSDPRMGGYTF TGTGCCACACTCTCTGACCCCCGAATGGGTGGCTACACCTTC
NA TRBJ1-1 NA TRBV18 CASSPGMGSAEAFF TGTGCCAGCTCTCCGGGAATGGGAAGTGCTGAAGCTTTCTTT
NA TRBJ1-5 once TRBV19 CASSDGGQPQHF TGTGCCAGTTCCGACGGTGGTCAGCCCCAGCATTTT
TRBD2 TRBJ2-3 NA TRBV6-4 CASSPTSGSGTDTQYF TGTGCCAGCAGTCCTACTAGCGGGAGCGGGACAGATACGCAGTATTTT
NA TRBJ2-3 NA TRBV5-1 CASSSRVPTDTQYF TGCGCCAGCAGCTCGAGGGTACCCACAGATACGCAGTATTTT